Listed below are T cell receptor beta chains from one sample, sequenced in a study of CD8 T cells in Susac syndrome. TCRdb re-analysed the immunoSEQ multiplex PCR reads in MiXCR, keeping a single row per CDR3 protein. The sample shows 150,000 or so distinct CDR3 sequences, about 94% of them seen only once. Sequenced sample: CD8+ T cells from PBMCs. The source of these receptors is a human donor with multiple sclerosis. CDR3s include the opening cysteine and the closing phenylalanine or tryptophan. A D gene is named only where the DNA matches it firmly. Only some rows state a clone size, as once, few, many or a class for expanded clones.

TRBV11-1	NA	TRBD2	TRBJ2-3	CASSLDSTSGARHTQYF	TGTGCCAGCAGCTTAGACTCGACTAGCGGGGCCAGACATACGCAGTATTTT
TRBV7-9	NA	NA	TRBJ2-5	CAADPQETQYF	TGTGCCGCCGATCCACAAGAGACCCAGTACTTC
TRBV6-4	NA	NA	TRBJ2-3	CASSGGQGADTQYF	TGTGCCAGCAGTGGGGGGCAGGGTGCAGATACGCAGTATTTT
TRBV11-2	NA	NA	TRBJ2-7	CASNSPYEQYF	TGTGCCAGCAACTCCCCCTACGAGCAGTACTTC
TRBV14	NA	NA	TRBJ1-2	CASSQTNYGYTF	TGTGCCAGCAGCCAAACCAACTATGGCTACACCTTC
TRBV9	NA	NA	TRBJ1-1	CASSPERVNTEAFF	TGTGCCAGCAGCCCGGAGAGGGTGAACACTGAAGCTTTCTTT
TRBV7-9	NA	NA	TRBJ2-4	CASSSPEDSKNIQYF	TGTGCCAGCAGCTCCCCGGAGGACAGTAAAAACATTCAGTACTTC
TRBV15	NA	NA	TRBJ1-5	CATSRGRAGRGQPQHF	TGTGCCACCAGCAGAGGTCGCGCGGGTCGGGGTCAGCCCCAGCATTTT
TRBV7-9	NA	NA	TRBJ2-5	CASSLRFPSVPEYQETQYF	TGTGCCAGCAGCTTAAGGTTTCCTTCGGTCCCCGAGTACCAAGAGACCCAGTACTTC
TRBV3-1	NA	TRBD1	TRBJ1-2	CASSQDLGQNYGYTF	TGTGCCAGCAGCCAAGATCTGGGACAGAACTATGGCTACACCTTC
TRBV5-4	NA	NA	TRBJ2-3	CASSLFVGAGRDSPTQYF	TGTGCCAGCAGCTTGTTTGTTGGGGCAGGCCGCGACTCCCCTACGCAGTATTTT
TRBV28	NA	NA	TRBJ2-3	CASSLTDTQYF	TGTGCCAGCAGCTTAACAGATACGCAGTATTTT
TRBV28	NA	NA	TRBJ1-1	CASSLRALSTEAFF	TGTGCCAGCAGTTTAAGGGCGTTAAGCACTGAAGCTTTCTTT
TRBV27	few	TRBD1	TRBJ2-6	CASSLNPGGHSGANVLTF	TGTGCCAGCAGTTTAAATCCAGGGGGTCATTCCGGGGCCAACGTCCTGACTTTC
TRBV30	NA	NA	TRBJ1-2	CACHRDLNYGYTF	TGTGCCTGCCACAGGGACCTCAACTATGGCTACACCTTC
TRBV9	NA	TRBD1	TRBJ1-2	CASSAGQANYGYTF	TGTGCCAGCAGCGCCGGACAGGCTAACTATGGCTACACCTTC
TRBV6-1	NA	NA	TRBJ1-1	CASAQRTEAFF	TGTGCCAGCGCTCAGAGGACTGAAGCTTTCTTT
TRBV19	NA	NA	TRBJ1-6	CASSMRRMNNNSPLHF	TGTGCCAGTAGTATGAGGCGGATGAACAATAATTCACCCCTCCACTTT
TRBV16	NA	TRBD1	TRBJ2-2	CASSLQTGSTGELFF	TGTGCCAGCAGCCTACAGACAGGGTCCACCGGGGAGCTGTTTTTT
TRBV13	NA	NA	TRBJ2-1	CASSLGTAGEQFF	TGTGCCAGCAGCTTAGGGACAGCGGGTGAGCAGTTCTTC
TRBV29-1	once	NA	TRBJ2-6	CSVVDTGANVLTF	TGCAGCGTTGTGGACACTGGGGCCAACGTCCTGACTTTC
TRBV20-1	NA	NA	TRBJ2-2	CSTRGGGTEAGELFF	TGCAGTACTAGGGGAGGGGGAACGGAGGCCGGGGAGCTGTTTTTT
TRBV9	NA	NA	TRBJ2-1	CASSVAGGQHEQFF	TGTGCCAGCAGCGTAGCCGGAGGGCAGCATGAGCAGTTCTTC
TRBV7-2	NA	NA	TRBJ2-5	CASSLTRVETQYF	TGTGCCAGCAGCTTAACTAGAGTGGAGACCCAGTACTTC
TRBV10-3	NA	NA	TRBJ2-2	CAITEATGELFF	TGTGCCATTACGGAGGCCACCGGGGAGCTGTTTTTT
TRBV20-1	once	NA	TRBJ1-1	CSARDPLRTMNTEAFF	TGCAGTGCTAGAGATCCCCTCAGGACCATGAACACTGAAGCTTTCTTT
TRBV13	NA	NA	TRBJ1-2	CASSGGGSSYGYTF	TGTGCCAGCAGCGGTGGGGGTTCGAGCTATGGCTACACCTTC
TRBV15	few	TRBD1	TRBJ1-5	CATSNPDRDNQPQHF	TGTGCCACCAGCAACCCCGACAGGGACAATCAGCCCCAGCATTTT
TRBV19	NA	NA	TRBJ1-1	CASKRQMYTEAFF	TGTGCCAGTAAGAGGCAGATGTACACTGAAGCTTTCTTT
TRBV2	NA	TRBD2	TRBJ2-3	CASRAGTSGATDTQYF	TGTGCCAGCAGGGCGGGGACTAGCGGGGCGACAGATACGCAGTATTTT
TRBV2	NA	TRBD2	TRBJ2-1	CASSEWLAENNEQFF	TGTGCCAGCAGTGAATGGCTAGCGGAGAACAATGAGCAGTTCTTC
TRBV15	NA	NA	TRBJ1-5	CATSRVGQFNQPQHF	TGTGCCACCAGCAGAGTGGGGCAGTTCAATCAGCCCCAGCATTTT
TRBV4-1	NA	NA	TRBJ1-5	CASSLGRLKPQHF	TGCGCCAGCAGCCTTGGACGGCTCAAGCCCCAGCATTTT
TRBV5-1	once	NA	TRBJ2-2	CASSLGPANGELFF	TGCGCCAGCAGCTTGGGGCCGGCGAACGGGGAGCTGTTTTTT
TRBV9	NA	TRBD2	TRBJ2-3	CASTNGPTSGGAADTQYF	TGTGCCAGCACCAACGGTCCGACTAGCGGGGGGGCCGCAGATACGCAGTATTTT
TRBV24-1	NA	NA	TRBJ2-1	CATSDLFVDEQFF	TGTGCCACCAGTGATTTGTTCGTGGATGAGCAGTTCTTC
TRBV9	NA	NA	TRBJ2-1	CASSSRMNNEQFF	TGTGCCAGCAGCTCCCGGATGAACAATGAGCAGTTCTTC
TRBV9	NA	NA	TRBJ1-2	CASRAVYYGYTF	TGTGCCAGCAGGGCGGTTTACTATGGCTACACCTTC
TRBV7-8	NA	NA	TRBJ1-5	CASSEAGEWDQPQHF	TGTGCCAGCAGCGAAGCGGGGGAATGGGATCAGCCCCAGCATTTT
TRBV9	NA	TRBD2	TRBJ2-1	CASSVGGLAGGYNEQFF	TGTGCCAGCAGCGTAGGAGGACTAGCGGGGGGTTACAATGAGCAGTTCTTC
TRBV27	NA	NA	TRBJ2-7	CASSVRNSYEQYF	TGTGCCAGCAGTGTCAGGAACTCCTACGAGCAGTACTTC
TRBV5-1	NA	NA	TRBJ2-1	CASSLAGTVSYNEQFF	TGCGCCAGCAGCTTGGCCGGTACAGTATCCTACAATGAGCAGTTCTTC
TRBV2	few	NA	TRBJ2-7	CASSLDSSSYEQYF	TGTGCCAGCAGTCTGGACAGTAGCTCCTACGAGCAGTACTTC
TRBV7-9	NA	NA	TRBJ2-1	CASSLSGRGAYNEQFF	TGTGCCAGCAGCTTAAGCGGGCGGGGCGCCTACAATGAGCAGTTCTTC
TRBV6-1	NA	NA	TRBJ2-7	CASSEESGFYEQYF	TGTGCCAGCAGTGAAGAATCTGGCTTCTACGAGCAGTACTTC
TRBV7-9	NA	NA	TRBJ2-3	CASASRGLGPDTQYF	TGTGCCAGCGCGAGCCGGGGGCTGGGGCCAGATACGCAGTATTTT
TRBV27	once	TRBD1	TRBJ1-5	CASSPMRTGTQHF	TGTGCCAGCAGTCCCATGAGGACAGGGACCCAGCATTTT
TRBV10-3	NA	NA	TRBJ2-3	CAISVNRADTQYF	TGTGCCATCAGTGTGAATAGGGCAGATACGCAGTATTTT
TRBV5-1	NA	TRBD1	TRBJ2-1	CASSWDRGRILSSDEQFF	TGCGCCAGCAGCTGGGACAGGGGACGTATCCTTTCGTCCGATGAGCAGTTCTTC